This T cell receptor (beta chain) was documented in a study of control samples from healthy donors and cancer patients. TCRdb's table, derived via immunoSEQ multiplex PCR, lists solely in-frame clones and lacks some. The sample consists of about 250,000 clones, about 80% of them appearing once. Looked up from germline, CDR1 is MDHEN and CDR2 is SYDVKM. The CDR3 sequence is 14 residues long. The J segment lost 4 bases and the V segment lost 3 bases, leaving 1 base of the junction unmatched. J is TRBJ1-5 and V is TRBV28; 9 positions agree with TRBD1. The sequenced material came from PBMCs. This TCR was recovered from a woman aged 55-69 years with lung cancer. The CDR3 DNA follows: TGTGCCAGCAGTTTGACAGGGGGGAATCAGCCCCAGCATTTT. Encoded protein: CASSLTGGNQPQHF. Looking up the rest from reference TRBV28 and TRBJ1-5 gives the full variable domain: DVKVTQSSRYLVKRTGEKVFLECVQDMDHENMFWYRQDPGLGLRLIYFSYDVKMKEKGDIPEGYSVSREKKERFSLILESASTNQTSMYLCASSLTGGNQPQHFGDGTRLSIL.